This T cell receptor beta chain was captured by sequencing in a study of a mutant IDH1 vaccine in newly diagnosed glioma. Study at large: Patients received vaccination from 4-6 weeks after radiotherapy alone, or with temozolomide cycles.

The CDR3 runs 11 residues. V lost 4 bases to trimming and J lost 6 bases, with 10 bases between them. The germline V gene has CDR1 DFQATT and CDR2 SNEGSKA (reference sequence). Notes on this clone: Its antigen is as yet unknown.

Time point meaning: week 35, safety follow-up. The vaccine gave 300 ug of a 20-mer mutant IDH1 peptide subcutaneously per dose. Data came from immunoSEQ multiplex PCR; TCRdb stores just in-frame clones and leaves some out. This table holds about 54,000 clones, 80% to 90% found once. Study findings and constraints: It seemed that pseudoprogression was not linked to changes in the top peripheral T cell clonotypes.

V usage is TRBV20-1 and J usage is TRBJ2-7; D is possibly TRBD1 (6 bases). This clonotype was obtained from a man in his forties with glioma. Material: PBMCs, obtained from a glioma patient whose treatment included an IDH1 peptide vaccine. CDR3 loop: CSATGETEQYF. CDR3 DNA sequence: TGCAGTGCTACAGGGGAAACCGAGCAGTACTTC.